This T cell receptor beta chain was sequenced in a study of T cells after posttransplantation cyclophosphamide. General study points: Later blood repertoires were often dominated by clones from the donor CD8+ memory compartment. Skin or GI-infiltrating T cells shared few TRB sequences with blood. After PTCy, TRB diversity resembled that of CNI/methotrexate controls.

Between the trimmed V and J ends, which lost 1 base and 2 bases, there was a span of 12 bases. CDR3 size: 16 residues. From germline, CDR1 is GTSNPN and CDR2 SVGIG (reference sequence). The protocol was immunoSEQ multiplex PCR, while the TCRdb copy is restricted to in-frame clones and leaves out a portion. The sample shows 40,000 to 55,000 clones, none of them appearing just once. This clone has a handful of counts. The antigen is not known. V usage is TRBV30 and J usage is TRBJ2-6, with TRBD1 as a possible D gene (6 bases). Material for sequencing was PBMCs. The sequence was collected from a middle-aged man in good health, CMV-negative, and a related stem cell transplant donor. The CDR3 spells CAWSADRSAGANVLTF. CDR3 DNA: TGTGCCTGGAGTGCCGACAGGTCGGCTGGGGCCAACGTCCTGACTTTC.